The 3 T cell receptor beta chains presented below share a single source sample, sequenced in a study of technical replicates of blood from several donors. Produced via immunoSEQ multiplex PCR; TCRdb's table is partial and in-frame only. This sample has about 81,000 clones, with 70% to 90% found just once. The sequenced sample was PBMCs. Receptors were obtained from a human donor in good health. Some clones in this sample may be carry-over from other donors' samples.

This clone is judged medium-sized. V is TRBV11-2 and J is TRBJ1-2; 7 positions match TRBD1. The CDR3 totals 15 residues. The V segment lost 1 base and the J segment 6 bases; nucleotides outside the gene matches: 8. The germline V gene has CDR1 SGHAT and CDR2 FQNNGV. This CDR3 reads CASSLVDRDRHGYTF. CDR3 coding DNA: TGTGCCAGCAGCTTAGTAGACAGGGATAGGCATGGCTACACCTTC.

The chain carries TRBV5-1 and TRBJ2-2, with D perhaps TRBD2 (6 bases). V gave up 7 bases and J gave up 0 bases, with 10 bases separating them. Germline V CDR1 and CDR2: SGHRS, YFSETQ. This CDR3 spans 14 amino acids. DNA for the CDR3: TGCGCCAGCCTACTAGCAGCGAACACCGGGGAGCTGTTTTTT. Residues: CASLLAANTGELFF.

This clone occurred a few times. This sequence joins TRBV10-3 and TRBJ2-2; 9 positions match TRBD2. Germline CDR1 is ENHRY and CDR2 is SYGVKD. Losses at the gene ends were 6 bases for V and 1 base for J; bases not matched to a gene: 6. This CDR3 contains 16 residues. The CDR3 is CAIRAGLALNTGELFF. DNA for the CDR3: TGTGCCATCAGGGCGGGACTAGCACTGAACACCGGGGAGCTGTTTTTT.